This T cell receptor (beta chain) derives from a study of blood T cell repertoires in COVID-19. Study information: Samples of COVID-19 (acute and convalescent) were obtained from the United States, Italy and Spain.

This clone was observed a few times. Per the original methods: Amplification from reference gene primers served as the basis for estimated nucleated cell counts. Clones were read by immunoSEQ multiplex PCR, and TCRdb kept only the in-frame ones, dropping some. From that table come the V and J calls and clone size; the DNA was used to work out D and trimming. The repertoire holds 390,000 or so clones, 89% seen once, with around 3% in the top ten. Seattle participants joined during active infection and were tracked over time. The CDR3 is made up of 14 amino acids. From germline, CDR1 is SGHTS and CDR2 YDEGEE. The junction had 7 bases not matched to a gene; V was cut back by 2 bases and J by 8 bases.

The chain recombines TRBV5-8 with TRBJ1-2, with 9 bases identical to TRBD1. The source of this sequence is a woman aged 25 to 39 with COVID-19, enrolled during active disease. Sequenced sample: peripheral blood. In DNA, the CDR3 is TGTGCCAGCAGCTTCGGGGGACAGGGTCGAGGCTACACCTTC. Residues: CASSFGGQGRGYTF.